This T cell receptor (beta chain) was recorded in a study of T cells in tumors after PD-1 blockade. Across the whole study: Patients received pembrolizumab 200 mg every 3 weeks or cemiplimab 350 mg every 2 weeks.

The germline CDR1 and CDR2 sequences are SGHTA and FQGNSA. The CDR3 has 14 residues. V lost 5 bases and J lost 5; bases outside the gene matches: 1. The data were produced by immunoSEQ multiplex PCR, yet TCRdb's version contains in-frame clones alone and is incomplete. The profile shows 45,000 to 60,000 clones, around four fifths of them singletons. The clonotype originates from a human donor with advanced basal cell or squamous cell carcinoma (not recorded which). Sequencing was performed on PBMCs, taken before anti-PD-1 therapy. V usage is TRBV7-2 and J usage is TRBJ2-3; 13 bases fit TRBD2. The CDR3 spells CTSSRLAGGDTQYF. The DNA for the CDR3 is TGTACCAGCAGCCGACTAGCGGGAGGAGATACGCAGTATTTT. The variable domain in full, completed from reference TRBV7-2 and TRBJ2-3, reads GAGVSQSPSNKVTEKGKDVELRCDPISGHTALYWYRQSLGQGLEFLIYFQGNSAPDKSGLPSDRFSAERTGGSVSTLTIQRTQQEDSAVYLCTSSRLAGGDTQYFGPGTRLTVL.